This TCR beta chain was identified in a study of Ad26.COV2.S vaccination and SARS-CoV-2 variants. Some clones are missing from TCRdb's copy, which holds only in-frame ones; the method was immunoSEQ multiplex PCR. The sample has hundreds of thousands of clones, about nine tenths seen once; the top ten hold 10% to 15%. CDR3 size: 14 residues. Trimming pared 1 base from V and 0 bases from J, leaving 9 bases between. Germline values: CDR1 GTSNPN, CDR2 SVGIG (reference sequence). Described treatment: some 20 received Ad26.COV2.S at low or high dose, single or two shots; 5 received placebo; per-sample allocation not given. Following the first vaccine or placebo injection, samples were taken on day 63.

This specimen was peripheral blood, taken in a trial of Ad26.COV2.S vaccine versus placebo. V is TRBV30 and J is TRBJ2-5; TRBD1 is a possible D gene (5 bases). The clonotype comes from a person between 18 and 65 years old who received the Ad26.COV2.S COVID-19 vaccine or a placebo. In DNA form, the CDR3 reads TGTGCCTGGAGTGGAAAGGGGTACCAAGAGACCCAGTACTTC. As protein: CAWSGKGYQETQYF.